The rows below give T cell receptor beta chains drawn from one sample of a study of blood T cell repertoires in COVID-19. Generated by immunoSEQ multiplex PCR, the TCRdb table keeps only in-frame clones and is missing some. This table holds about 33,000 clones, about 78% found once. Material: peripheral blood. These TCRs come from a man older than 75 with acute or convalescent COVID-19. The CDR3 runs from the conserved cysteine through the conserved F or W. The D gene is left open where the match is weak.

V gene: TRBV11-2; D gene: .; J gene: TRBJ1-3; CDR3 protein: CASSLSLGNTIYF
V gene: TRBV5-4; D gene: TRBD1; J gene: TRBJ1-4; CDR3 protein: CASSARQGQNEKLFF
V gene: TRBV6-6; D gene: TRBD1; J gene: TRBJ2-5; CDR3 protein: CASSYRAGGGETQYF
V gene: TRBV7-9; D gene: TRBD2; J gene: TRBJ2-5; CDR3 protein: CASSLGPGLEETQYF
V gene: TRBV11-2; D gene: .; J gene: TRBJ1-2; CDR3 protein: CASSLQGYGYTF
V gene: TRBV18; D gene: .; J gene: TRBJ2-2; CDR3 protein: CASSPDRNRAGELFF
V gene: TRBV27; D gene: .; J gene: TRBJ1-2; CDR3 protein: CASSLSGGGGYTF
V gene: TRBV9; D gene: TRBD2; J gene: TRBJ2-1; CDR3 protein: CASSAGTTNEQFF
V gene: TRBV2; D gene: .; J gene: TRBJ2-2; CDR3 protein: CASRRSRGTGELFF
V gene: TRBV4-1; D gene: .; J gene: TRBJ2-7; CDR3 protein: CASSQVSSPVYEQYF
V gene: TRBV19; D gene: TRBD1; J gene: TRBJ2-3; CDR3 protein: CASSRGTGATDTQYF
V gene: TRBV7-2; D gene: .; J gene: TRBJ2-6; CDR3 protein: CASSSRRQGNSGANVLTF
V gene: TRBV14; D gene: .; J gene: TRBJ2-3; CDR3 protein: CASSPRGRGNTQYF
V gene: TRBV19; D gene: .; J gene: TRBJ1-6; CDR3 protein: CASRVQGDSPLHF
V gene: TRBV3-1/TRBV3-2; D gene: TRBD1; J gene: TRBJ2-5; CDR3 protein: CASSPFRGHWETQYF
V gene: TRBV27; D gene: .; J gene: TRBJ2-5; CDR3 protein: CASSSSRGTQYF
V gene: TRBV10-1; D gene: .; J gene: TRBJ2-7; CDR3 protein: CATRVPPYEQYF
V gene: TRBV2; D gene: TRBD1; J gene: TRBJ2-5; CDR3 protein: CARGQGVGQETQYF
V gene: TRBV12-5; D gene: TRBD2; J gene: TRBJ2-1; CDR3 protein: CASGLGGSGPNEQFF
V gene: TRBV30; D gene: TRBD1; J gene: TRBJ1-2; CDR3 protein: CAWSRDRAQTYGYTF
V gene: TRBV3-1/TRBV3-2; D gene: .; J gene: TRBJ2-1; CDR3 protein: CASSRRDEQFF
V gene: TRBV15; D gene: .; J gene: TRBJ1-2; CDR3 protein: CATSRDNSGPGGYTF
V gene: TRBV23-1; D gene: .; J gene: TRBJ1-1; CDR3 protein: CASSQSRGEAFF
V gene: TRBV19; D gene: .; J gene: TRBJ2-1; CDR3 protein: CASSIGPILATTTYNEQFF
V gene: TRBV5-4; D gene: .; J gene: TRBJ2-2; CDR3 protein: CASSLGGALTGELFF
V gene: TRBV30; D gene: .; J gene: TRBJ1-2; CDR3 protein: CACKTAFYGYTF